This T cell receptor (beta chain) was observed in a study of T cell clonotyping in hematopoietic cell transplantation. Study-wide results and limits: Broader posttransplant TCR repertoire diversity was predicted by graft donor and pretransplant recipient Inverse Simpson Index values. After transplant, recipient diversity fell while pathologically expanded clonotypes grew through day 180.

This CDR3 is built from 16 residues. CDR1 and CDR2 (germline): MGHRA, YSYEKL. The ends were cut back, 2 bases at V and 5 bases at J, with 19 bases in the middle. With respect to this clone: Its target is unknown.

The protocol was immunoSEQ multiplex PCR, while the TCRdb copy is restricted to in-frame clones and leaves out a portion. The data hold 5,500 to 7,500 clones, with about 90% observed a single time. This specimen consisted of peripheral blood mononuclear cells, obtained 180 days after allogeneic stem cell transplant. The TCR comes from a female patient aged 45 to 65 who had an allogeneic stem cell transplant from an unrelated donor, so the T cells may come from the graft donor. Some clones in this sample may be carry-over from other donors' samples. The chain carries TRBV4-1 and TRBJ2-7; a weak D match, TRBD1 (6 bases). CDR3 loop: CASSQIKGRGIDEQYF. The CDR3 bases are TGCGCCAGCAGCCAAATTAAAGGCAGGGGCATCGACGAGCAGTACTTC.